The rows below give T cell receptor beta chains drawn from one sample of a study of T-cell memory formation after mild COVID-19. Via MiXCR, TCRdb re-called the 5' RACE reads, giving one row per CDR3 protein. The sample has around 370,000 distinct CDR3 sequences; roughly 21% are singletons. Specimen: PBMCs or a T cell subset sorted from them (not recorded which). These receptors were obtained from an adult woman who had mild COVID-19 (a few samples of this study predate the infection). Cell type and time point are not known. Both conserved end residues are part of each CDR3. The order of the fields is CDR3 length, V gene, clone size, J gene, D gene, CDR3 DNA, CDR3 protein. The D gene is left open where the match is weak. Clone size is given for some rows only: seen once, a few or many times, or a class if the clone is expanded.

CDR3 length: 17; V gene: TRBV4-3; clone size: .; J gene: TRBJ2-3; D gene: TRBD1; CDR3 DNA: TGCGCCAGCAGCCAAGAGGGGACAGGGGGCGGCACAGATACGCAGTATTTT; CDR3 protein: CASSQEGTGGGTDTQYF
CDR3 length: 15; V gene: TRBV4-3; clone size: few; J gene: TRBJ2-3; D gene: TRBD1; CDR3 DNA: TGCGCCAGCAGCTCCCCGGGACAGGGTCCAGATACGCAGTATTTT; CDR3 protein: CASSSPGQGPDTQYF
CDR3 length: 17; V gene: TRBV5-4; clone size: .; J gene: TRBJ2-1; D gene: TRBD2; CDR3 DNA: TGTGCCAGCAGCAGAGGACTAGCGGGAGCGAGATGGGATGAGCAGTTCTTC; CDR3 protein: CASSRGLAGARWDEQFF
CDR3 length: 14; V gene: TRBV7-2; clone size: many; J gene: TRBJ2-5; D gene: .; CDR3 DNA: TGTGCCAGCAGCTTAGACCGGATCTCCGAGACCCAGTACTTC; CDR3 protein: CASSLDRISETQYF
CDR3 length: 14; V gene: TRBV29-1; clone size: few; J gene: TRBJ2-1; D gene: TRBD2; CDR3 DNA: TGCAGCGCCGGGGGGGGACGGTTCAACAATGAGCAGTTCTTC; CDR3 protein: CSAGGGRFNNEQFF
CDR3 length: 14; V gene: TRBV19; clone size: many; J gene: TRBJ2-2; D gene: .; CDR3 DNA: TGTGCCAGTTACGGACAGAGCGGCACCGGGGAGCTGTTTTTT; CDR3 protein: CASYGQSGTGELFF
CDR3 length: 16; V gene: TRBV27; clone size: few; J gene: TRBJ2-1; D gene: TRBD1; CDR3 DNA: TGTGCCAGCAGAAGTTGGGGGACAGGGATTCTTGATGAGCAGTTCTTC; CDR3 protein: CASRSWGTGILDEQFF
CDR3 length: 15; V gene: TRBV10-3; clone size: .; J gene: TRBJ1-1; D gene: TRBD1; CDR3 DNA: TGTGCCATCAGTGCAAGGGGGCTGAGCGACACTGAAGCTTTCTTT; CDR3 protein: CAISARGLSDTEAFF
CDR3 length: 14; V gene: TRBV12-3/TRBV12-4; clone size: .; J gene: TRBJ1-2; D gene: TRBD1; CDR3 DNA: TGTGCCAGCAGTTACTTTGACAGGGGAAATGGCTACACCTTC; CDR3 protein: CASSYFDRGNGYTF
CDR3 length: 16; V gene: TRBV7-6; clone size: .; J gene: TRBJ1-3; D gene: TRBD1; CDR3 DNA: TGTGCCAGCAGCCCGAGGACAGGGGCGCGGGGAAACACCATATATTTT; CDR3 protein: CASSPRTGARGNTIYF
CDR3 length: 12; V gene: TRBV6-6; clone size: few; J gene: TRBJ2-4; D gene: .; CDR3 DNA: TGTGCCAGCACCCAGGGTTATGACATTCAGTACTTC; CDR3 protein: CASTQGYDIQYF
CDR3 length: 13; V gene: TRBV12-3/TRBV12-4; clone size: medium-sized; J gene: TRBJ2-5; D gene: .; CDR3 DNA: TGTGCCAGCGGGGCAGGAGGAGCATCGGCCCAGTACTTC; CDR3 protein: CASGAGGASAQYF
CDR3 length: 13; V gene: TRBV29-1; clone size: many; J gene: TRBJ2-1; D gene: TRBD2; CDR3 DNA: TGCAGCGTTGGCCCGGGGGGCTACAATGAGCAGTTCTTC; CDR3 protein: CSVGPGGYNEQFF
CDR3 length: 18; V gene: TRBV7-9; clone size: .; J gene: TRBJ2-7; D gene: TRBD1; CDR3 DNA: TGTGCCAGCAGTCCCCCCATCCCGCGGACAGGGGGGTTCTACGAGCAGTACTTC; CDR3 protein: CASSPPIPRTGGFYEQYF
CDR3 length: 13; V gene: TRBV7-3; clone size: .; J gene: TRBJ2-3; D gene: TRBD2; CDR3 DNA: TGTGCCAGCGGTGCGGGGGGATCAGATACGCAGTATTTT; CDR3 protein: CASGAGGSDTQYF
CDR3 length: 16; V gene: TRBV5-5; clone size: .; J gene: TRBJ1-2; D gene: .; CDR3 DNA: TGTGCCAGCAGCTTGTTCGGAGGCCGAACTAACTATGGCTACACCTTC; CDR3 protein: CASSLFGGRTNYGYTF
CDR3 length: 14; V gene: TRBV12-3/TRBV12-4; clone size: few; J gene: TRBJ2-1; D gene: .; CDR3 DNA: TGTGCCAGCGGGCAGCAGAACACCTACAATGAGCAGTTCTTC; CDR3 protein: CASGQQNTYNEQFF
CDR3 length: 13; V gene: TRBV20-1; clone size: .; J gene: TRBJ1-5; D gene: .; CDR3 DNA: TGCAGTGCTAGACACGGTACTGATCAGCCCCAGCATTTT; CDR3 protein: CSARHGTDQPQHF
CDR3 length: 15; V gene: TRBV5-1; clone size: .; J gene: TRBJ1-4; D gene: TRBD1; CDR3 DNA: TGCGCCAGCAGCCCCCACAGGGGTACACGGGAAAAACTGTTTTTT; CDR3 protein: CASSPHRGTREKLFF
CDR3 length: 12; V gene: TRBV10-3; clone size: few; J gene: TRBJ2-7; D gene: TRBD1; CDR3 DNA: TGTGCCACGGGACAGGATCCCTACGAGCAGTACTTC; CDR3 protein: CATGQDPYEQYF
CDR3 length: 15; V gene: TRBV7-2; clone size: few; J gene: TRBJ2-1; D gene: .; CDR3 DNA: TGTGCCAGCAGCTTATTTACTAGACAGTACAATGAGCAGTTCTTC; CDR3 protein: CASSLFTRQYNEQFF
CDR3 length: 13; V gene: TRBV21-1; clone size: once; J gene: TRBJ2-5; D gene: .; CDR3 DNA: TGTGCCAGCAGCAAAGACCTCCAAGAGACCCAGTACTTC; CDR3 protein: CASSKDLQETQYF
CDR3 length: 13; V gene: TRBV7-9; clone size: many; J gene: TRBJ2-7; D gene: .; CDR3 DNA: TGTGCCAGCAGCTTAGGATTTGCCTACGAGCAGTACTTC; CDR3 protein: CASSLGFAYEQYF
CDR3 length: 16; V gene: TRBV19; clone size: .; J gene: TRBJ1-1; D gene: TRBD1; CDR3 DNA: TGTGCCAGTAGTCTCGACAGGGTCGCGGTAGGAACTGAAGCTTTCTTT; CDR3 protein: CASSLDRVAVGTEAFF
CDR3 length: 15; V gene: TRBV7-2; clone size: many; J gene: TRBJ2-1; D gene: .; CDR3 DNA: TGTGCCAGCAGCTCCGCCCCCTTTAAATACAATGAGCAGTTCTTC; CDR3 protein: CASSSAPFKYNEQFF
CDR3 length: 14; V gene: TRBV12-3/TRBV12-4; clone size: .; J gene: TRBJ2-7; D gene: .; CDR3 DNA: TGTGCCAGCAGTCCAACGGCGGGGACCTACGAGCAGTACTTC; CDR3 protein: CASSPTAGTYEQYF
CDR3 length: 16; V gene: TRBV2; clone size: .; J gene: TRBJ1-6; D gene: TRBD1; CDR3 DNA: TGTGCCAGCAGTGAAAGGACAGGGGCAGGTAATTCACCCCTCCACTTT; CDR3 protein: CASSERTGAGNSPLHF
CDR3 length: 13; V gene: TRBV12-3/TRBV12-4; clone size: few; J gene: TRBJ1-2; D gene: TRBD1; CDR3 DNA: TGTGCCAGCGCTCCGGGACAGGGGTATGGCTACACCTTC; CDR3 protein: CASAPGQGYGYTF
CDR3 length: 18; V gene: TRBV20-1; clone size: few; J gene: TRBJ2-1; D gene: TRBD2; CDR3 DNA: TGCAGTGCTAGAGATGGGGGGAGACTAGCGGGAGGGTACAATGAGCAGTTCTTC; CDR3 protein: CSARDGGRLAGGYNEQFF
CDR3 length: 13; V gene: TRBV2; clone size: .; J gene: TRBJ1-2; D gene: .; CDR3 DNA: TGTGCCAGCAGTACCGACTTGAGCTGGGGCTACACCTTC; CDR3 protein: CASSTDLSWGYTF
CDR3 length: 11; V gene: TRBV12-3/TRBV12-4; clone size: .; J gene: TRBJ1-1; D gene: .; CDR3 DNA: TGTGCCAGCACCCATCTCCCTGAAGCTTTCTTT; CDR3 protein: CASTHLPEAFF
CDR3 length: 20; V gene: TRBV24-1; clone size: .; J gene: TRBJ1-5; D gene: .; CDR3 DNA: TGTGCCACCAGTGATTTGAAGATGGGCCCAAAACTGAATAGCAATCAGCCCCAGCATTTT; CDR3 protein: CATSDLKMGPKLNSNQPQHF
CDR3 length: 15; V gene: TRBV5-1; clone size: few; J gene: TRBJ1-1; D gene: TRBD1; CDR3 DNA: TGCGCCAGCAGCTTGGCTACAGGGGTGGGCACTGAAGCTTTCTTT; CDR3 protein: CASSLATGVGTEAFF
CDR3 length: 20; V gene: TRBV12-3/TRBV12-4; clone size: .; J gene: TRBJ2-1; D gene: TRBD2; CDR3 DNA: TGTGCCAGCAGTTATTCGCCGGGACTAGCGGGAGGGATGCTTTACAATGAGCAGTTCTTC; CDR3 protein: CASSYSPGLAGGMLYNEQFF
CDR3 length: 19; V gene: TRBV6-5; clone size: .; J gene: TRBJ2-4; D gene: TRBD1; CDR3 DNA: TGTGCCACCACCGGGACAGGGTTTTTCGTTGTGGCGGCCAAAAACATTCAGTACTTC; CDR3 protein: CATTGTGFFVVAAKNIQYF
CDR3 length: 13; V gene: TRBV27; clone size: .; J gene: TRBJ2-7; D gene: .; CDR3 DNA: TGTGCCACCCTGGAGAGAGGCTCCTACGAGCAGTACTTC; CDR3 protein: CATLERGSYEQYF
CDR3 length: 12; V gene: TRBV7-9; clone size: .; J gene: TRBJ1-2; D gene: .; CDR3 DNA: TGTGCCAGCAGCCCCCCATCGGCAGGGGCCTTCTTC; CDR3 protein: CASSPPSAGAFF
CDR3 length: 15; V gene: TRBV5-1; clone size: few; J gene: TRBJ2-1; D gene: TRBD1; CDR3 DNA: TGCGCCAGCAGCACCCAGGGACAGGGGGTCAATGAGCAGTTCTTC; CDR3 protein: CASSTQGQGVNEQFF
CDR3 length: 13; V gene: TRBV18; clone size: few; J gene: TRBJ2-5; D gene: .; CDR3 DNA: TGTGCCAGCTCACCACAGCGAGGAGAGACCCAGTACTTC; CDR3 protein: CASSPQRGETQYF
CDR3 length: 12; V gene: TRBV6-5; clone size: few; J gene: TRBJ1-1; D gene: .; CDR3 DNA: TGTGCCAGCAGGGGAGAGACAGGATGGGCGTTCTTT; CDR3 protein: CASRGETGWAFF
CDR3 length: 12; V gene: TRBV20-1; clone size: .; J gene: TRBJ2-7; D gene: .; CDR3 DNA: TGCAGTGCCAAGGGAGCTGGGTACGAGCAGTACTTC; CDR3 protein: CSAKGAGYEQYF
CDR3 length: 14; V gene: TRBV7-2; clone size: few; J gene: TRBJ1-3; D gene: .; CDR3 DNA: TGTGCCAGCAGCTTAGATGGAGCTGGAAACACCATATATTTT; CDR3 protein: CASSLDGAGNTIYF
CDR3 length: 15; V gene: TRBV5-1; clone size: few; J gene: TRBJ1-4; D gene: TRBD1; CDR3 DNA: TGCGCCAGCAGCCCTGACAGGGCCACTAATGAAAAACTGTTTTTT; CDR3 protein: CASSPDRATNEKLFF
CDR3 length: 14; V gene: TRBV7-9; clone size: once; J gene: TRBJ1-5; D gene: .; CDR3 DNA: TGTGCCAGCAGCTTTGGAGTGCGGAATCAGCCCCAGCATTTT; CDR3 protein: CASSFGVRNQPQHF
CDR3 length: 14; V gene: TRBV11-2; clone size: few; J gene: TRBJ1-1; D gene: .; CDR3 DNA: TGTGCCAGCAGCTTAGATCCAGGGAGCACTGAAGCTTTCTTT; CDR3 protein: CASSLDPGSTEAFF
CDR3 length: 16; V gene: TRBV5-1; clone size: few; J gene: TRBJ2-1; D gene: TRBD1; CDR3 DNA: TGCGCCAGCAGCATCTCCACAGGGGGCGCGAAAAATGAGCAGTTCTTC; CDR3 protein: CASSISTGGAKNEQFF
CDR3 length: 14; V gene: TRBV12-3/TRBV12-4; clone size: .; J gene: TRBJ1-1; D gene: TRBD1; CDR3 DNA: TGTGCCAGCAGTAGACAGGGGTCCAGCACTGAAGCTTTCTTT; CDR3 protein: CASSRQGSSTEAFF
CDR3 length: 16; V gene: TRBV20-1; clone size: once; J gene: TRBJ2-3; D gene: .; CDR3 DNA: TGCAGTGCTAGACCCAGGGGGAGCGGGTCCACAGATACGCAGTATTTT; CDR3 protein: CSARPRGSGSTDTQYF
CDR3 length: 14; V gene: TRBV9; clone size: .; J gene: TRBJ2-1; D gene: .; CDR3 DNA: TGTGCCAGCAGCGTAGGGACAGCAGGGGTAGAGCAGTTCTTC; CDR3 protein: CASSVGTAGVEQFF
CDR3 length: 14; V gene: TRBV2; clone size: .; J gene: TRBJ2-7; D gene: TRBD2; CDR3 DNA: TGTGCCAGCAGTAGGACTAGCGGGAGCGACGAGCAGTACTTC; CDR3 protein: CASSRTSGSDEQYF
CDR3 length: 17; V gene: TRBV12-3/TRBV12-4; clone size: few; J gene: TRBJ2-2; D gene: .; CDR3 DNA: TGTGCCAGCAGTTTATCGGTGCAGGGGTCTATCACCGGGGAGCTGTTTTTT; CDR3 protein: CASSLSVQGSITGELFF
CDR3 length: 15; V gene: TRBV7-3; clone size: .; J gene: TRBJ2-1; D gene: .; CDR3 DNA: TGTGCCAGCAGCTTATATCCCACAAGGCCCAATGAGCAGTTCTTC; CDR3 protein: CASSLYPTRPNEQFF
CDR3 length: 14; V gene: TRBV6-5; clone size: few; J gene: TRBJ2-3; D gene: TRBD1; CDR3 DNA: TGTGCCAGCAGCCGACAGGGGCAGGCAGATACGCAGTATTTT; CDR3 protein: CASSRQGQADTQYF
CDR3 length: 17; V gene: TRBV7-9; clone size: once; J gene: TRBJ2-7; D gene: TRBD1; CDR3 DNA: TGTGCCAGCAGCTTCCCAAACCCGGGACAGGGAGCCTACGAGCAGTACTTC; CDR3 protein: CASSFPNPGQGAYEQYF